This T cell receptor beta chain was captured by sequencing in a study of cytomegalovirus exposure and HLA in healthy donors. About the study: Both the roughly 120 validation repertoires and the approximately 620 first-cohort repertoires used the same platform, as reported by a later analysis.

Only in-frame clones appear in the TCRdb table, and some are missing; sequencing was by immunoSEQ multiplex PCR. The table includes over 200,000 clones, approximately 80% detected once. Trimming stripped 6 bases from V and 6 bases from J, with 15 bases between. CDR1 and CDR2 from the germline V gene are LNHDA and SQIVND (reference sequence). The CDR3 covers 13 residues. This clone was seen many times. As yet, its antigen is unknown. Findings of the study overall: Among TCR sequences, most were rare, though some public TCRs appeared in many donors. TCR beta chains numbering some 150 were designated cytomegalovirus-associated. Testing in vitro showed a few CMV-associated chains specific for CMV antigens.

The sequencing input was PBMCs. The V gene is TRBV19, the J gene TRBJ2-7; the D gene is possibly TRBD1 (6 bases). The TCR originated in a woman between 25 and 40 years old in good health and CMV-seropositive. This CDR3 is CASSHIGQREQYF. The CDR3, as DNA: TGTGCCAGTAGCCATATCGGACAGCGCGAGCAGTACTTC.